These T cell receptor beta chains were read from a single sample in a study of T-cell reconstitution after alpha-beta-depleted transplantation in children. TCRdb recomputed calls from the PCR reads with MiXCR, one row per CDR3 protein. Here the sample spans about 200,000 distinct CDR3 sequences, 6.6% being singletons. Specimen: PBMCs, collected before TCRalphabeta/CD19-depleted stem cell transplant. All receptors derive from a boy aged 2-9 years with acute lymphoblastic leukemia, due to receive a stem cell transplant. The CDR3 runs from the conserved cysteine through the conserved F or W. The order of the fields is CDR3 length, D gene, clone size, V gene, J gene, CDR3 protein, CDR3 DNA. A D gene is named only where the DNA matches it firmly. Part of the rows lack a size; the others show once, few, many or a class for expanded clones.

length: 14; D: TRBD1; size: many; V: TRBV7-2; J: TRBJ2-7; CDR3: CASSSTGERGEQYF; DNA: TGTGCCAGCAGCTCGACAGGGGAAAGGGGCGAGCAGTACTTC
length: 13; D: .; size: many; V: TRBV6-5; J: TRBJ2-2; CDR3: CASSYWGNGELFF; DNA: TGTGCCAGCAGTTATTGGGGAAACGGGGAGCTGTTTTTT
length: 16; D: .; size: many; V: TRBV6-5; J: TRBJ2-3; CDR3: CASSPGPTVRTDTQYF; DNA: TGTGCCAGCAGCCCCGGACCAACGGTTCGTACAGATACGCAGTATTTT
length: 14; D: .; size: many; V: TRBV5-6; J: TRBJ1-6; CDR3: CASSLRGNNSPLHF; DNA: TGTGCCAGCAGCTTGAGGGGGAATAATTCACCCCTCCACTTT
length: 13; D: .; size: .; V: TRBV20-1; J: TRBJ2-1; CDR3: CSAKYPVLNEQFF; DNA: TGCAGTGCTAAATATCCGGTGTTGAATGAGCAGTTCTTC
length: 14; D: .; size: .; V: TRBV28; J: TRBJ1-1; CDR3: CASTGLGGATEAFF; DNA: TGTGCCAGCACGGGGTTAGGGGGGGCGACTGAAGCTTTCTTT
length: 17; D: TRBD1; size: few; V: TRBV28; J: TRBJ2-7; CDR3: CASSPALTGAPSYEQYF; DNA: TGTGCCAGCAGCCCAGCTCTTACAGGGGCCCCCTCCTACGAGCAGTACTTC
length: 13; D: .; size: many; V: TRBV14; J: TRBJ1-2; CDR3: CASSHSTNYGYTF; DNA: TGTGCCAGCAGCCACTCTACTAACTATGGCTACACCTTC
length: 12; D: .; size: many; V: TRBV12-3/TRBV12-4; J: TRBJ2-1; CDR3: CASSFRINEQFF; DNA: TGTGCCAGCAGCTTCAGGATCAATGAGCAGTTCTTC
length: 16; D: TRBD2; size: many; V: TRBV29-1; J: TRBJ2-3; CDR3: CSVGTRLAGGQDTQYF; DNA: TGCAGCGTTGGAACTCGGCTAGCGGGAGGACAGGATACGCAGTATTTT
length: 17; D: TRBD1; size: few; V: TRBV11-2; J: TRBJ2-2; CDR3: CASSYGQGASVLGELFF; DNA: TGTGCCAGCAGCTACGGACAGGGGGCGAGCGTTCTCGGGGAGCTGTTTTTT
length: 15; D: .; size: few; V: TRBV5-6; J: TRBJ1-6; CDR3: CASGLLSSYNSPLHF; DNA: TGTGCCAGCGGACTCTTGAGCTCCTATAATTCACCCCTCCACTTT
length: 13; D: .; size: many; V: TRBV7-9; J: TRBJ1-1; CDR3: CASKAPRNTEAFF; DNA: TGTGCCAGCAAGGCGCCCCGGAACACTGAAGCTTTCTTT
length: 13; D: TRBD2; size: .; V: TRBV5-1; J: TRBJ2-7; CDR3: CASSLAGGSEQYF; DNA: TGCGCCAGCAGCTTGGCCGGGGGGAGCGAGCAGTACTTC
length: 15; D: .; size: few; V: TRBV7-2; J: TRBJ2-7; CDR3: CASSFLGTEAYEQYF; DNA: TGTGCCAGCAGCTTTTTAGGGACGGAAGCCTACGAGCAGTACTTC
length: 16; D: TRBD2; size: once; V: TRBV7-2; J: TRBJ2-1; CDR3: CASRFSGGLTYKEQFF; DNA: TGTGCCAGCAGATTTAGCGGGGGGCTTACCTACAAAGAGCAGTTCTTC
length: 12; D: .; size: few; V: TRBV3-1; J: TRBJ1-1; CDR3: CASSHPEVGAFF; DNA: TGTGCCAGCAGCCACCCTGAAGTGGGGGCTTTCTTT
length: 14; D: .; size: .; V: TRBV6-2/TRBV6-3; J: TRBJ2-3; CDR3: CASSDLTGTDTQYF; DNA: TGTGCCAGCAGTGATCTCACCGGCACAGATACGCAGTATTTT
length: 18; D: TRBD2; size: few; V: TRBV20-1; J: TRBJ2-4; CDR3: CSGRGASGTLLAKNIQYF; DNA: TGCAGTGGTAGGGGGGCTAGCGGGACCCTCCTAGCCAAAAACATTCAGTACTTC
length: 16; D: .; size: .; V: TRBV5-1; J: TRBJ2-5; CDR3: CASSLLGGRTQETQYF; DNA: TGCGCCAGCAGCTTGCTCGGGGGGCGCACACAAGAGACCCAGTACTTC
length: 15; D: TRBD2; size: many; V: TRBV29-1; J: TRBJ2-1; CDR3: CSVPGGGSSYNEQFF; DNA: TGCAGCGTCCCGGGGGGGGGGAGCTCCTACAATGAGCAGTTCTTC
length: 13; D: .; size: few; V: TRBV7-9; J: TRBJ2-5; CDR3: CASSLRLKDPQYF; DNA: TGTGCCAGCAGCTTACGGCTTAAAGATCCCCAGTACTTC
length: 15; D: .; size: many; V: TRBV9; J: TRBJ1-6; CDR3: CASSVGQSGNSPLHF; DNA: TGTGCCAGCAGCGTAGGACAGAGCGGGAATTCACCCCTCCACTTT
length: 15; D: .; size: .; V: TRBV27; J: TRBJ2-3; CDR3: CASSPRDGSTDTQYF; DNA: TGTGCCAGCAGTCCCCGGGACGGAAGCACAGATACGCAGTATTTT
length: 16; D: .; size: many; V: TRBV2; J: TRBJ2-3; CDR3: CASSVEGQAGTDTQYF; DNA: TGTGCCAGCAGCGTCGAAGGGCAGGCAGGCACAGATACGCAGTATTTT